This T cell receptor beta chain was found in a study of blood T cell repertoires in COVID-19. In the original analysis: The authors estimated nucleated cell counts from reference gene primer amplification. Some clones are missing from TCRdb's copy, which holds only in-frame ones; the method was immunoSEQ multiplex PCR. That table supplies the V and J calls and clone size; D and trimming were determined from the DNA. The sample lists about 200,000 clones; 75% to 90% were seen once. Trimming stripped 6 bases from V and 1 base from J, with 13 bases between. The germline CDR1 and CDR2 sequences are SGHKS and YYEKEE (reference sequence). The CDR3 is made up of 14 amino acids.

The sequenced material came from peripheral blood. The clonotype originates from a man aged 35-49 years with acute or convalescent COVID-19. The chain employs TRBV5-5 and TRBJ1-1; TRBD1 might be the D (5 bases). CDR3 in amino acids: CASTIQVPNTEAFF. The CDR3, as DNA: TGTGCCAGCACCATACAGGTACCGAACACTGAAGCTTTCTTT.